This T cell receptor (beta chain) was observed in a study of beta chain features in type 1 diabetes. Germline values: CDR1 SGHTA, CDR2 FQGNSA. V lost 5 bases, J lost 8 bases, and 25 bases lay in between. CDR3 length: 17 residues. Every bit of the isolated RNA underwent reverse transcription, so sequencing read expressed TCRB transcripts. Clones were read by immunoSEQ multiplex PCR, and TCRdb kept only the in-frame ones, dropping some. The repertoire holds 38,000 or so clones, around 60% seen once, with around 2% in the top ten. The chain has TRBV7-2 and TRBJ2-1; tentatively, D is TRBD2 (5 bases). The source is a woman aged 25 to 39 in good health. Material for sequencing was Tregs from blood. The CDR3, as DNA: TGTGCCAGCAGCGCCCCAACTAGAGTGAGCGGACGGGATGAGCAGTTCTTC. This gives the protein CASSAPTRVSGRDEQFF.